What follows are 2 T cell receptor beta chains derived from one specimen sequenced in a study of T cell repertoires in cytomegalovirus infection. TCRdb used MiXCR to reprocess the reads, holding one entry per CDR3 protein. This table holds around 740,000 distinct CDR3 sequences, less than 40% found once. Material: PBMCs. The source is a human donor in good health (CMV status not recorded). Some clones in this sample may be carry-over from other donors' samples.

This clonotype was observed many times. The chain combines TRBV7-2 with TRBJ1-1, with unresolved D. Between the trimmed V and J ends, which lost 5 bases and 4 bases, there was a span of 14 bases. Germline V gives CDR1 SGHTA, CDR2 FQGNSA. The CDR3 loop spans 14 amino acids. The CDR3, as DNA: TGTGCCAGCAGCCCGAGTCCGGGGAGCACTGAAGCTTTCTTT. This codes for CASSPSPGSTEAFF.

The chain joins TRBV28 to TRBJ1-5; no reliable D call. Trimming stripped 7 bases from V and 0 bases from J, with 22 bases between. The CDR3 extends over 18 amino acids. Germline loops: CDR1 MDHEN, CDR2 SYDVKM. CDR3 in amino acids: CASIRRAHASYSNQPQHF. The DNA of the CDR3 is TGTGCCAGCATCCGCCGAGCCCACGCCTCTTATAGCAATCAGCCCCAGCATTTT.